This is a list of T cell receptor beta chains from one sample in a study of early T cells in non-severe SARS-CoV-2 infection. TCRdb processed the 5' RACE reads anew with MiXCR; each CDR3 protein has one entry. The repertoire holds 80,000 to 95,000 distinct CDR3 sequences, with roughly 17% as singletons. Specimen: whole blood, collected at baseline. These receptors all come from an adult who was a healthcare worker with PCR-confirmed SARS-CoV-2 infection or an uninfected control (not recorded which). The CDR3 runs from the conserved cysteine through the conserved F or W. Each record gives: J gene, V gene, D gene, clone size, CDR3 protein, CDR3 DNA. A D gene is named only where the DNA matches it firmly. Only part of the rows carry a size: once, few, many, or a class if the clone is expanded.

TRBJ2-3,TRBV20-1,NA,few,CSASLRQGGKGTQYF,TGCAGTGCTAGCCTAAGACAGGGAGGGAAGGGTACGCAGTATTTT
TRBJ2-7,TRBV12-3/TRBV12-4,NA,many,CASSSRGEQYF,TGTGCCAGCAGTTCCAGGGGCGAGCAGTACTTC
TRBJ2-7,TRBV12-3/TRBV12-4,TRBD2,many,CASSLEGSGRYEQYF,TGTGCCAGCAGTTTAGAAGGTAGCGGGAGGTACGAGCAGTACTTC
TRBJ2-2,TRBV30,NA,NA,CAWSGDTGELFF,TGTGCCTGGAGTGGGGACACCGGGGAGCTGTTTTTT
TRBJ1-2,TRBV5-4,NA,few,CASSFWERGNYGYTF,TGTGCCAGCAGCTTCTGGGAGCGGGGGAACTATGGCTACACCTTC
TRBJ2-7,TRBV7-3,TRBD1,many,CASSLTDRGDEQYF,TGTGCCAGCAGCTTAACGGACAGGGGCGACGAGCAGTACTTC
TRBJ2-7,TRBV10-3,NA,many,CAISERDQSYEQYF,TGTGCCATCAGTGAGAGGGACCAATCCTACGAGCAGTACTTC
TRBJ1-1,TRBV28,NA,NA,CATVQTAIGQAFF,TGTGCCACCGTCCAGACAGCAATTGGGCAAGCTTTCTTT
TRBJ2-7,TRBV28,TRBD2,NA,CASRRLAGDGEQYF,TGTGCCAGCCGCCGGCTAGCGGGAGATGGCGAGCAGTACTTC
TRBJ1-1,TRBV28,NA,few,CASSLEGPNTEAFF,TGTGCCAGCAGTTTAGAGGGCCCGAACACTGAAGCTTTCTTT
TRBJ1-2,TRBV7-2,NA,few,CASSWGHSGANYGYTF,TGTGCCAGCAGCTGGGGACACTCAGGGGCTAACTATGGCTACACCTTC
TRBJ1-1,TRBV4-3,NA,few,CASSQDRYTEAFF,TGCGCCAGCAGCCAAGACAGGTACACTGAAGCTTTCTTT
TRBJ2-7,TRBV3-1,NA,few,CASSQDLGQQTYEQYF,TGTGCCAGCAGCCAAGACCTGGGTCAGCAAACTTACGAGCAGTACTTC
TRBJ1-4,TRBV6-5,NA,few,CASSRDSTNEKLFF,TGTGCCAGCAGTAGAGACAGCACTAATGAAAAACTGTTTTTT
TRBJ2-1,TRBV28,NA,many,CASSLRGRQFF,TGTGCCAGCAGTTTGCGAGGTCGGCAGTTCTTC
TRBJ1-4,TRBV6-5,NA,NA,CASSYSSANANEKLFF,TGTGCCAGCAGTTACTCGTCCGCAAACGCTAATGAAAAACTGTTTTTT
TRBJ2-7,TRBV6-5,NA,NA,CASSYLREQYF,TGTGCCAGCAGTTACCTTCGCGAGCAGTACTTC
TRBJ1-1,TRBV12-3/TRBV12-4,NA,few,CASTERTNTEAFF,TGTGCCAGCACAGAACGGACGAACACTGAAGCTTTCTTT
TRBJ2-7,TRBV30,TRBD2,NA,CASTGTSAYEQYF,TGTGCCTCTACCGGGACTAGCGCCTACGAGCAGTACTTC
TRBJ2-1,TRBV28,NA,few,CASSLGARGNEQFF,TGTGCCAGCAGTTTGGGCGCACGTGGCAATGAGCAGTTCTTC
TRBJ1-6,TRBV28,NA,few,CASSTPQGSYNSPLHF,TGTGCCAGCAGTACACCACAGGGCTCCTATAATTCACCCCTCCACTTT
TRBJ2-1,TRBV12-3/TRBV12-4,TRBD2,NA,CASSFQLAGALEQFF,TGTGCCAGCAGTTTTCAACTAGCGGGGGCGCTGGAGCAGTTCTTC
TRBJ2-3,TRBV20-1,NA,few,CSARDDWQAGPTDTQYF,TGCAGTGCTAGAGATGACTGGCAGGCGGGACCCACAGATACGCAGTATTTT
TRBJ2-5,TRBV4-3,NA,few,CASSHTGLTSETQYF,TGCGCCAGCAGCCATACCGGGCTTACCTCGGAGACCCAGTACTTC
TRBJ2-1,TRBV11-2,NA,NA,CPSSLMDSTNEQFF,TGTCCCAGCAGCTTGATGGATTCTACCAATGAGCAGTTCTTC
TRBJ2-3,TRBV4-1,TRBD2,NA,CASTRAGGTDTQYF,TGCGCCAGCACCCGAGCGGGGGGCACAGATACGCAGTATTTT
TRBJ2-7,TRBV28,TRBD1,NA,CASSPSGQGSEQYF,TGTGCCAGCAGTCCGTCGGGACAGGGATCCGAGCAGTACTTC
TRBJ2-3,TRBV7-9,TRBD2,NA,CASSLVLAVNTDTQYF,TGTGCCAGCAGCTTAGTCCTAGCGGTGAACACAGATACGCAGTATTTT